This entry lists 10 T cell receptor beta chains sequenced from one sample in a study of T cells after posttransplantation cyclophosphamide. Sampled 1 year posttransplant, controls received myeloablative marrow transplants, methotrexate and a calcineurin inhibitor. Sequencing used immunoSEQ multiplex PCR; TCRdb keeps in-frame clones, though not all of them. The table has around 17,000 clones, about 85% seen once. Sequencing used PBMCs, obtained after allogeneic stem cell transplant with calcineurin inhibitor and methotrexate. The receptor source for this set is a female patient aged 18-29 years who received an allogeneic stem cell transplant from an unrelated donor, was CMV-positive, and had acute and chronic GVHD. These T cells may partly come from the graft donor.

This clone was observed a handful of times. V and J are TRBV10-1 and TRBJ2-7; 7 bases line up with TRBD1. Losses at the gene ends were 3 bases for V and 2 bases for J; bases not matched to a gene: 7. The CDR3 is 15 amino acids. Germline V gene lookup returns CDR1 WNHNN and CDR2 SYGVQD (reference sequence). CDR3 nucleotide sequence: TGCGCCAGCAGTGACTCAAGACAGGGAACCTACGAGCAGTACTTC. As protein: CASSDSRQGTYEQYF.

J is TRBJ2-2 and V is TRBV6-5; D may be TRBD2 (6 bases). The CDR3 loop spans 15 amino acids. V lost 6 bases and J 0 bases, leaving 11 bases between the germline ends. Per the germline V gene, CDR1 is MNHEY and CDR2 is SVGAGI. In nucleotides, the CDR3 is TGTGCCAGCAGGGTGGGGGGAGCGAACACCGGGGAGCTGTTTTTT. Its translation: CASRVGGANTGELFF.

The chain couples TRBV12-5 to TRBJ2-7, with TRBD2 matching over 7 bases. This CDR3 contains 17 residues. Germline trimming cut 1 base from V and 4 bases from J; bases unmatched to any gene: 13. Per the germline V gene, CDR1 is LGHNT and CDR2 is FRNRAP. Here the CDR3 DNA reads TGTGCTAGTGGTTTGGAAGTGACTAGCCTCGTGGGGTACGAGCAGTACTTC. Protein sequence: CASGLEVTSLVGYEQYF.

This chain links TRBV7-9 with TRBJ2-7, with D possibly being TRBD1 (6 bases). The V and J ends lost 4 bases and 6 bases respectively, with 16 bases between them. The CDR3 has 14 amino acids. Germline CDR1 SEHNR, CDR2 FQNEAQ (reference sequence). CDR3 DNA: TGTGCCAGCAGCTCCGCACCAGACAGGTCCGAGCAGTACTTC. Protein sequence: CASSSAPDRSEQYF. Drawing the rest from reference TRBV7-9 and TRBJ2-7, the complete variable domain is DTGVSQNPRHKITKRGQNVTFRCDPISEHNRLYWYRQTLGQGPEFLTYFQNEAQLEKSRLLSDRFSAERPKGSFSTLEIQRTEQGDSAMYLCASSSAPDRSEQYFGPGTRLTVT.

The chain is built from TRBV11-2 and TRBJ2-7, with a tentative D call TRBD2 (6 bases). CDR3 length: 17 amino acids. Trimming stripped 5 bases from V and 3 bases from J, with 23 bases between. Germline CDR1 reads SGHAT; CDR2 reads FQNNGV. The CDR3, as DNA: TGTGCCAGCAGCCGTTGGACGATGGGGGGAGTGAACTACGAGCAGTACTTC. Amino acids: CASSRWTMGGVNYEQYF. Drawing the rest from reference TRBV11-2 and TRBJ2-7, the complete variable domain is EAGVAQSPRYKIIEKRQSVAFWCNPISGHATLYWYQQILGQGPKLLIQFQNNGVVDDSQLPKDRFSAERLKGVDSTLKIQPAKLEDSAVYLCASSRWTMGGVNYEQYFGPGTRLTVT.

The chain recombines TRBV4-1 with TRBJ2-6; TRBD1 might be the D (6 bases). Between the trimmed V and J ends, which lost 3 bases and 4 bases, there was a span of 16 bases. Germline-derived CDR1 and CDR2 are MGHRA and YSYEKL. There are 17 residues in the CDR3. CDR3 DNA: TGCGCCAGCAGCCAGGGTCAGGGGCCGTCAGGGGCCAACGTCCTGACTTTC. This translates into CASSQGQGPSGANVLTF.

The CDR3 loop reads CASNVDMVSSYEQYF. DNA for the CDR3: TGTGCCAGCAACGTCGACATGGTTAGCTCCTACGAGCAGTACTTC. The chain links TRBV6-5 to TRBJ2-7; D remains unclear. This CDR3 comprises 15 residues. Trimming left V 7 bases short and J 0 bases short, with 16 bases between. Per germline, CDR1 MNHEY and CDR2 SVGAGI.

The rearrangement uses TRBV20-1 and TRBJ2-3; D not certain. This CDR3 has 9 residues. The V and J ends lost 6 bases and 12 bases respectively, with 10 bases between them. CDR1 is DFQATT and CDR2 is SNEGSKA in the germline V gene (reference sequence). The DNA for the CDR3 is TGCAGTGCCGCTATTTCTCAGTATTTT. It encodes CSAAISQYF.

For this clone: The junction and the germline gene differ at one end; a read error may be behind it. The DNA for the CDR3 is TGCGCCGGCAGCCCGAGACGGACAGAGAGAAACACCGGGGAGCTGTTTTTT. This encodes CAGSPRRTERNTGELFF. The gene calls are TRBV5-1 and TRBJ2-2, with D possibly matching TRBD1 (6 bases). The CDR3 runs 17 residues. Germline loops: CDR1 SGHRS, CDR2 YFSETQ.

V and J are TRBV7-8 and TRBJ2-3; 10 nucleotides line up with TRBD2. Trimming removed 5 bases from V and 4 bases from J; junction bases left unmatched: 6. CDR1 SGHVS and CDR2 FQNEAQ come from the germline V gene. The CDR3 covers 15 residues. The CDR3 spells CASSLLAGASDTQYF. CDR3 DNA sequence: TGTGCCAGCAGCCTTCTAGCGGGAGCATCAGATACGCAGTATTTT.